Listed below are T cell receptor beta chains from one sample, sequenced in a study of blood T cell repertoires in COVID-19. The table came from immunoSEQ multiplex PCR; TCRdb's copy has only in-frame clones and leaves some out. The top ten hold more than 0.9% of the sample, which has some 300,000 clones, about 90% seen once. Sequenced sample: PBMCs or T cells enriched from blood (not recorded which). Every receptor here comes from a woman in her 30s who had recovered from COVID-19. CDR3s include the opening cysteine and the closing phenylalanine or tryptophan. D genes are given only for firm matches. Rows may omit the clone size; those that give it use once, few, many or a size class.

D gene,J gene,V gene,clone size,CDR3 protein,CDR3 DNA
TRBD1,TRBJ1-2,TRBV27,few,CASSFSGQRGYTF,TGTGCCAGCAGTTTTTCGGGACAGCGCGGCTACACCTTC
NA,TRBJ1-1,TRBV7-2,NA,CASSFRWRDTEAFF,TGTGCCAGCAGCTTTCGATGGCGGGACACTGAAGCTTTCTTT
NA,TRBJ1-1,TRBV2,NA,CASSEAGGATEAFF,TGTGCCAGCAGTGAAGCTGGGGGGGCCACTGAAGCTTTCTTT
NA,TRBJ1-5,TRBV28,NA,CASSLGSGNQPQHF,TGTGCCAGCAGTTTGGGGAGTGGCAATCAGCCCCAGCATTTT
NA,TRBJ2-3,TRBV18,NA,CASSPDNTDTQYF,TGTGCCAGCTCACCAGACAATACAGATACGCAGTATTTT
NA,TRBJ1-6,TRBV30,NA,CAWSYDAGRYNSPLHF,TGTGCCTGGAGTTATGATGCAGGCAGATATAATTCACCCCTCCACTTT
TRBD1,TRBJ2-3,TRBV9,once,CASSVATGTGGTDTQYF,TGTGCCAGCAGCGTCGCTACCGGGACAGGGGGCACAGATACGCAGTATTTT
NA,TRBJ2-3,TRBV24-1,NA,CATSDLGSGEDTQYF,TGTGCCACCAGTGATTTGGGATCGGGGGAAGATACGCAGTATTTT
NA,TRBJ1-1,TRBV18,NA,CASGGGIGTEAFF,TGTGCCTCCGGGGGGGGTATCGGCACTGAAGCTTTCTTT
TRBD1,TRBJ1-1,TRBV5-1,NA,CASTPGRRTGGDEAFF,TGCGCCAGCACCCCGGGGAGAAGGACAGGGGGCGATGAAGCTTTCTTT
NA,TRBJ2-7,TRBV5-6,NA,CASSADSYEQYF,TGTGCCAGCAGCGCGGACAGCTACGAGCAGTACTTC
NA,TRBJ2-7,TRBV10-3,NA,CAISESSKTYEQYF,TGTGCCATCAGTGAGTCTTCTAAGACCTACGAGCAGTACTTC
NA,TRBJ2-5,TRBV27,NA,CASSLGLGGAQETQYF,TGTGCCAGCAGTTTAGGTTTAGGTGGGGCCCAAGAGACCCAGTACTTC